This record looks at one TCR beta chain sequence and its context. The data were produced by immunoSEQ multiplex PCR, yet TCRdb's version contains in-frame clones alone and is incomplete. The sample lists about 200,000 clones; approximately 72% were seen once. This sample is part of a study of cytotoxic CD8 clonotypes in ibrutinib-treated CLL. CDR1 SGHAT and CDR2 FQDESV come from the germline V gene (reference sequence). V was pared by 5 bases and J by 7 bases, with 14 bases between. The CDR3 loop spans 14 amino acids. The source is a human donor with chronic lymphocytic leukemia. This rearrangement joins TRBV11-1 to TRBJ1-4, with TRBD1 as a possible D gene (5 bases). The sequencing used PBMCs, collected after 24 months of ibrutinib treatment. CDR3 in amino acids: CASSRGLQSEKLFF. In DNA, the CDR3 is TGTGCCAGCAGCAGGGGACTACAAAGTGAAAAACTGTTTTTT.